A single sample is the source of the 9 T cell receptor beta chains below, sequenced in a study of beta chain features in type 1 diabetes. The study reverse transcribed the entire isolated RNA, so it sequenced expressed TCRB transcripts. Only in-frame clones appear in the TCRdb table, and some are missing; sequencing was by immunoSEQ multiplex PCR. The data hold just over 450,000 clones, with 30% observed a single time. Sequencing was performed on naive CD4+ T cells from blood. The source of these receptors is a man between 18 and 35 years old in good health.

The sample holds a few counts of this clone. The V and J genes are TRBV20-1 and TRBJ2-5; unclear D gene. Trimming took 6 bases from V and 1 from J, leaving 6 bases between them. The CDR3 extends over 11 amino acids. In germline, CDR1 is DFQATT, CDR2 SNEGSKA (reference sequence). The CDR3 protein is CSAWAQETQYF. The CDR3 coding sequence is TGCAGTGCCTGGGCCCAAGAGACCCAGTACTTC.

The chain joins TRBV14 to TRBJ2-1; 9 bases match TRBD1. Germline loops: CDR1 SGHDN, CDR2 FVKESK. V gave up 1 base and J gave up 4 bases; unmatched junction bases: 2. The length of the CDR3 is 15 residues. CDR3 DNA sequence: TGTGCCAGCAGCCAAGGGACAGGGGCTTACAATGAGCAGTTCTTC. It is translated as CASSQGTGAYNEQFF.

This clone was seen more than once but under ten times. The chain has TRBV7-2 and TRBJ2-4; possibly TRBD2 for D (6 bases). Germline CDR1 is SGHTA and CDR2 is FQGNSA. V was trimmed by 2 bases and J by 5 bases, leaving 13 bases between them. The CDR3 totals 15 residues. The CDR3 sequence is CASSLRRARENIQYF. As DNA, the CDR3 is TGTGCCAGCAGCTTAAGGAGGGCGAGGGAAAACATTCAGTACTTC.

The chain is built from TRBV4-3 and TRBJ1-2; D is possibly TRBD1 (6 bases). The CDR3 covers 15 residues. Trimming left V 4 bases short and J 6 bases short, with 18 bases between. In germline, CDR1 is LGHNA, CDR2 YSLEER. CDR3 sequence reads: CASSLLGGARDGYTF. DNA of the CDR3: TGCGCCAGCAGCCTCCTCGGGGGCGCACGGGATGGCTACACCTTC.

This clone has more than one count but fewer than ten. The chain uses TRBV18 and TRBJ2-2, with D perhaps matching TRBD1 (5 bases). The CDR3 length is 16 residues. V was cut by 2 bases and J by 0 bases, with 10 bases left in between. Germline V gene data show CDR1 as KGHSH and CDR2 as LQKENI. CDR3 in amino acids: CASSPLQAPNTGELFF. CDR3 nucleotides: TGTGCCAGCTCACCATTACAGGCCCCGAACACCGGGGAGCTGTTTTTT.

The sample holds a few counts of this clone. At one boundary the junction diverges from the germline segment, which might be a read error. This chain uses TRBV30 with TRBJ2-5; D may match TRBD1 or TRBD2 (5 bases each). Germline-derived CDR1 and CDR2 are GTSNPN and SVGIG (reference sequence). The CDR3 totals 12 residues. The CDR3 DNA reads as TGTGCCTGGAGTGTAGGGTGGGACGTCGCCAACTTC. Translating it yields CAWSVGWDVANF.

This clone was found a few times. This sequence joins TRBV30 and TRBJ2-7; tentatively, D is TRBD2 (6 bases). The V and J ends lost 4 bases and 2 bases respectively, with 9 bases between them. This CDR3 comprises 12 residues. Germline V gene data show CDR1 as GTSNPN and CDR2 as SVGIG (reference sequence). The CDR3 protein is CAWMEGPYEQYF. CDR3 DNA sequence: TGTGCCTGGATGGAGGGGCCCTACGAGCAGTACTTC.

The chain is built from TRBV5-4 and TRBJ2-2; D uncertain. The CDR3 runs to 15 residues. V shed 0 bases and J shed 1 base, with 7 bases lying between them. The germline gives CDR1 SGHNT, CDR2 YYREEE (reference sequence). The CDR3 sequence is CASSLAWGNTGELFF. The CDR3 nucleotides read TGTGCCAGCAGCTTGGCGTGGGGGAACACCGGGGAGCTGTTTTTT.

Concerning this clone: One end of the junction is discordant with germline, which a read error may explain. The J gene is TRBJ1-2, the V gene TRBV30; perhaps TRBD1 as D (5 bases). The V gene's germline CDR1 is GTSNPN and CDR2 SVGIG (reference sequence). The CDR3 covers 11 residues. The CDR3 loop is CAWGDPGHRAF. The CDR3 DNA follows: TGTGCCTGGGGGGACCCCGGTCATAGGGCCTTC. Together with reference TRBV30 and TRBJ1-2, the CDR3 gives the full variable domain: SQTIHQWPATLVQPVGSPLSLECTVEGTSNPNLYWYRQAAGRGLQLLFYSVGIGQISSEVPQNLSASRPQDRQFILSSKKLLLSDSGFYLCAWGDPGHRAFGSGTRLTVV.